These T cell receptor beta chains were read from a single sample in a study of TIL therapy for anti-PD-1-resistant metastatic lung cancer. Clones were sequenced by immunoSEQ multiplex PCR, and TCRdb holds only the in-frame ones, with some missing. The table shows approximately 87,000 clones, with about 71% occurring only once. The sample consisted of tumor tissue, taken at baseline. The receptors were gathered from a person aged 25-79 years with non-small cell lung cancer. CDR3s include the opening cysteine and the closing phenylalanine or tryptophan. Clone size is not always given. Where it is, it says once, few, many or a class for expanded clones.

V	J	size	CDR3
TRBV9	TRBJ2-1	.	CASSVGVSGLAGGQQFF
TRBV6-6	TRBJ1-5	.	CASSYGSNQPQHF
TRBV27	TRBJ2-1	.	CASSVGRGLYNEQFF
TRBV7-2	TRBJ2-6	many	CATSIAITSGANVLTF
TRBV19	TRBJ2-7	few	CASSIRGPLGEQYF
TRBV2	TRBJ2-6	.	CASTDRVSRANVLTF
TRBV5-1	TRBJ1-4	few	CASSLGYATNEKLFF
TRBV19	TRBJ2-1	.	CASSIRSGDYNEQFF
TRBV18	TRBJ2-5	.	CASSPAGTRGETQYF
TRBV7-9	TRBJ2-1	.	CASSLGGGRQARYNEQFF
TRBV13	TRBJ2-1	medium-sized	CASSDSRGFNEQFF
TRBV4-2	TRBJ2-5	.	CASSFTGTTEETQYF
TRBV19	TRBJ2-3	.	CASSIDPGLAEVADTQYF
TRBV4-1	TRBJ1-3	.	CASSEESSSSGNTIYF
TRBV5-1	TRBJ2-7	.	CASSLLAGDYEQYF
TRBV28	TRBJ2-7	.	CASRRTGTVWEQYF
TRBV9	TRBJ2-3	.	CASSVGGTSIDTQYF
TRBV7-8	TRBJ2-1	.	CASSPGGEIYNEQFF
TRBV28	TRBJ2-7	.	CASSRGQGNYEQYF
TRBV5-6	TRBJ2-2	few	CASSSGGGSTGELFF
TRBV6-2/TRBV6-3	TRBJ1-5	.	CASSYQPLSNQPQHF
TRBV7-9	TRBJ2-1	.	CASSGGLEPYNEQFF
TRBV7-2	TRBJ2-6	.	CASSLVISSGANVLTF
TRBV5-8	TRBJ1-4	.	CASSSGTGSRNEKLFF
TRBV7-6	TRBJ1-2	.	CASSAGTGLNYGYTF
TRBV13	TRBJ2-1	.	CASSLGDRAYNEQFF
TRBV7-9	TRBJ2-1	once	CASSPRGGSYNEQFF
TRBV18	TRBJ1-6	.	CASSPQRDSTNSPLHF
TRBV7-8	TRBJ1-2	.	CASSSGTGFNYGYTF
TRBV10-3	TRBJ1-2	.	CAISESGQEGYTF
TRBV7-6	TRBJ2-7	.	CASSRGQNSYEQYF
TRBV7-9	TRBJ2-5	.	CASSLSMMMETQYF
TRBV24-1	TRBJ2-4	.	CATSDSGTGDGIQYF
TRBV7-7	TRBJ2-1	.	CASSSQGLAGTNEQFF
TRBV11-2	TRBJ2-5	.	CASSSGRLQETQYF
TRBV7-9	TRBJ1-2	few	CASSTDTPYGYTF
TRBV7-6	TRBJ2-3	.	CASSLERTNTQYF
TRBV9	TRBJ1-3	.	CASSVEGLSSGNTIYF
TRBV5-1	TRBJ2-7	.	CASSPGWGAGSGFF
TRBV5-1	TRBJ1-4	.	CASSYAPATNEKLFF
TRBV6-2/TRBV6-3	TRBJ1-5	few	CASSYDRMSNQPQHF
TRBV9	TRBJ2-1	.	CASSLKRSGLVPSEQFF
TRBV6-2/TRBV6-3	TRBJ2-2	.	CASSYRSYTGELFF
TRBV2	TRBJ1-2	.	CASTRRTGGQLYGYTF
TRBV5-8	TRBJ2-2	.	CASSGWTGATGELFF
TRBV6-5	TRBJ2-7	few	CASSYSERSEQYF
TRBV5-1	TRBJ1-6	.	CASSLLDSPLHF
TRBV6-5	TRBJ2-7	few	CASSYAAGGSYEQYF
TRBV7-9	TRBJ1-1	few	CASSHPGSSMNTEAFF
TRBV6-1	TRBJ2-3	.	CASSEEGQYTDTQYF
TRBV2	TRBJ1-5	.	CASSEAPKGGSNQPQHF
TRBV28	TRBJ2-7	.	CASTLAGSPHEQYF
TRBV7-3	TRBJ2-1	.	CASSPRGLKGDEQFF
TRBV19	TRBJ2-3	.	CASSISLRDTQYF
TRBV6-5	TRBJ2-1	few	CASSYSWGYNEQFF
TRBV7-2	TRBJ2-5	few	CASSPKGTSGRSRRETQYF
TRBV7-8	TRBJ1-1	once	CASSLVRKGTEAFF
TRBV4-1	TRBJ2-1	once	CASSSNEGRYNEQFF